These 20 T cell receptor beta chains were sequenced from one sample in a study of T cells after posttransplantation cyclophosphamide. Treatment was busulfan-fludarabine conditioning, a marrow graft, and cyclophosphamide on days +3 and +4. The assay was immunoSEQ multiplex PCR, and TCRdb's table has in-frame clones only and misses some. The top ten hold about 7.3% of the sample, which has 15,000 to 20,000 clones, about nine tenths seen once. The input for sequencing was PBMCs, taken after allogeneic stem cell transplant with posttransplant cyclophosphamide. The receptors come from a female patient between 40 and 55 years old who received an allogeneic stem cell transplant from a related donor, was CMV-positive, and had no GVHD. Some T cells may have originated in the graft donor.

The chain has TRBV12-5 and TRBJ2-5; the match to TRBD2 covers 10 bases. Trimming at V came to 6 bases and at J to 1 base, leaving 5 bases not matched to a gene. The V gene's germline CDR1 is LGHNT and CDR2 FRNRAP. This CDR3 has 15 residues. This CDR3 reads CASGPGLAVQETQYF. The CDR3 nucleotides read TGTGCTAGTGGCCCTGGACTAGCGGTCCAAGAGACCCAGTACTTC.

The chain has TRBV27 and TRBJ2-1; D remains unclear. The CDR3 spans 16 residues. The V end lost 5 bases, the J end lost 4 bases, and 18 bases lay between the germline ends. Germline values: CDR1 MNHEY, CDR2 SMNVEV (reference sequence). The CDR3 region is CASSTEARTLYNEQFF. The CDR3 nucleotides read TGTGCCAGCAGTACCGAAGCGAGAACCCTATACAATGAGCAGTTCTTC.

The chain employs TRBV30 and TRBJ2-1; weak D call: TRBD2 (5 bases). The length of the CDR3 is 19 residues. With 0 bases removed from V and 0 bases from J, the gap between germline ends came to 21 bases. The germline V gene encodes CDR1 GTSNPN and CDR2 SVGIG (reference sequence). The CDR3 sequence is CAWSVLWIASGLSYNEQFF. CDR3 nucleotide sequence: TGTGCCTGGAGTGTACTATGGATCGCCAGCGGCCTCTCCTACAATGAGCAGTTCTTC.

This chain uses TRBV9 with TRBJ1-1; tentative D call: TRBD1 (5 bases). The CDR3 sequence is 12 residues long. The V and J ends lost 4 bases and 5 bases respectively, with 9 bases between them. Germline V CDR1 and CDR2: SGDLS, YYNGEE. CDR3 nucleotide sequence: TGTGCCAGCAGCAGGGGTTCAACTGAAGCTTTCTTT. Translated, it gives CASSRGSTEAFF.

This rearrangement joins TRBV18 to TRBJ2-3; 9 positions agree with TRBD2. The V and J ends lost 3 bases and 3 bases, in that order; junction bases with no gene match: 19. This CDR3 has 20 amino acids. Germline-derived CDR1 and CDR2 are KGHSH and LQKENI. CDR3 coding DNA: TGTGCCAGCTCACCTCGGACGGGGGGAGTAGCGGGAGTTTGGACAGATACGCAGTATTTT. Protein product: CASSPRTGGVAGVWTDTQYF. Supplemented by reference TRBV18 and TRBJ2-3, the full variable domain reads NAGVMQNPRHLVRRRGQEARLRCSPMKGHSHVYWYRQLPEEGLKFMVYLQKENIIDESGMPKERFSAEFPKEGPSILRIQQVVRGDSAAYFCASSPRTGGVAGVWTDTQYFGPGTRLTVL.

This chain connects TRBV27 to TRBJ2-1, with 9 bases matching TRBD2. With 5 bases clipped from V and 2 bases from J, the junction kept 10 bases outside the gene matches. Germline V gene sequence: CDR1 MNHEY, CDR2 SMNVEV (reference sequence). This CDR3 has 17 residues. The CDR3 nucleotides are TGTGCCAGCAGTGCGGACTTAGCGGGAGTGGCCTACAATGAGCAGTTCTTC. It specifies CASSADLAGVAYNEQFF.

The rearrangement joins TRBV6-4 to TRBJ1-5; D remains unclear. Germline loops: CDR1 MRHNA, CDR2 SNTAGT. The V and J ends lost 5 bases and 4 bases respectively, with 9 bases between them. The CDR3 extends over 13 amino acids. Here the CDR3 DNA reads TGTGCCAGCAGTTCACAGCCAAATCAGCCCCAGCATTTT. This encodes CASSSQPNQPQHF.

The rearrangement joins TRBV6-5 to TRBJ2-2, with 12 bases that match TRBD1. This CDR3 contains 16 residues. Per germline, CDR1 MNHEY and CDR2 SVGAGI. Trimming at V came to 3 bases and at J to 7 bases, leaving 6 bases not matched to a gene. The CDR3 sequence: CASSYRDRGRGGELFF. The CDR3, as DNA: TGTGCCAGCAGTTATAGGGACAGGGGGCGCGGCGGGGAGCTGTTTTTT.

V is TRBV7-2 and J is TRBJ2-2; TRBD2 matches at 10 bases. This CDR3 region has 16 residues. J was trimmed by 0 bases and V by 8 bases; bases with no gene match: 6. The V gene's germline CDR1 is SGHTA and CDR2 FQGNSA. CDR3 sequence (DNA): TGTGCCAGCGGGTTAGCGGGAGGCTCGAACACCGGGGAGCTGTTTTTT. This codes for CASGLAGGSNTGELFF.

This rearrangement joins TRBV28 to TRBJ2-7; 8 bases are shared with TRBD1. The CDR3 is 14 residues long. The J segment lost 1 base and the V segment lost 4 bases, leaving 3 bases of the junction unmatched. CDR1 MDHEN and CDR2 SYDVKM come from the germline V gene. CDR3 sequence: CASSSTGGSYEQYF. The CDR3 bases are TGTGCCAGCAGTTCTACAGGGGGGTCCTACGAGCAGTACTTC.

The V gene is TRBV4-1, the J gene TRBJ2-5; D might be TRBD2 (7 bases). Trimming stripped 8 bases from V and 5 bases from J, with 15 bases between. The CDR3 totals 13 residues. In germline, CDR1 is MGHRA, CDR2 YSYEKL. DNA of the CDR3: TGCGCCAGCGCGGAGGGGGAGGGGGAGACCCAGTACTTC. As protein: CASAEGEGETQYF.

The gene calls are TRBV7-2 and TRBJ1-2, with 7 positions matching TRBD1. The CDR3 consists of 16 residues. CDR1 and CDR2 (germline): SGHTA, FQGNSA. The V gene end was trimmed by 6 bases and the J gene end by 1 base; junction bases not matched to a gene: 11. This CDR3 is CASSRGGLSNNYGYTF. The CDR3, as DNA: TGTGCCAGCAGTCGAGGGGGCCTCTCAAATAACTATGGCTACACCTTC.

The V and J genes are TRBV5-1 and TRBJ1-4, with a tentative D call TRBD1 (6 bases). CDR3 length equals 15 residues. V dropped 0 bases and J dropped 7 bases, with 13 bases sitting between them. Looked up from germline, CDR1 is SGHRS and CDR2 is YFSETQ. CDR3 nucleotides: TGCGCCAGCAGCTTGGCTGTGGGGGCCGGTGAAAAACTGTTTTTT. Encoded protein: CASSLAVGAGEKLFF.

The DNA of the CDR3 is TGTGCCAGCTCACCATCACCGGGACAGGGGGCAGGGAATGAGCAGTTCTTC. Protein: CASSPSPGQGAGNEQFF. V usage is TRBV18 and J usage is TRBJ2-1, with 12 bases lining up with TRBD1. The CDR3 has 17 amino acids. Unmatched junction bases numbered 9, after V lost 2 bases and J lost 7 bases. The germline V gene has CDR1 KGHSH and CDR2 LQKENI.

CDR3 sequence reads: CASRSGTVNEKLFF. For the CDR3, the DNA is TGTGCCAGCAGATCCGGGACAGTTAATGAAAAACTGTTTTTT. The chain has TRBV28 and TRBJ1-4; 7 bases align to TRBD1. The CDR3 covers 14 residues. The V gene end was trimmed by 6 bases and the J gene end by 4 bases; junction bases not matched to a gene: 5. The V gene's germline CDR1 is MDHEN and CDR2 SYDVKM.

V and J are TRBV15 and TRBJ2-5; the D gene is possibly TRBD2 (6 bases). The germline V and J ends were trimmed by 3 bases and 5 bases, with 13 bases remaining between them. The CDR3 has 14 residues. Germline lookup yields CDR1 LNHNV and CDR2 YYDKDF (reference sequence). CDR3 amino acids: CATSSVQGGETQYF. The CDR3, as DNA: TGTGCCACCAGCAGCGTTCAGGGAGGCGAGACCCAGTACTTC.

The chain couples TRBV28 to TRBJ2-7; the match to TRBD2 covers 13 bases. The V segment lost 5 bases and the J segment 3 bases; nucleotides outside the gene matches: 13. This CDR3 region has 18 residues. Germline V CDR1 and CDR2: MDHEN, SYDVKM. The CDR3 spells CASSPRTSGRRFFYEQYF. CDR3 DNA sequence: TGTGCCAGCAGTCCCCGGACTAGCGGGAGACGGTTTTTCTACGAGCAGTACTTC.

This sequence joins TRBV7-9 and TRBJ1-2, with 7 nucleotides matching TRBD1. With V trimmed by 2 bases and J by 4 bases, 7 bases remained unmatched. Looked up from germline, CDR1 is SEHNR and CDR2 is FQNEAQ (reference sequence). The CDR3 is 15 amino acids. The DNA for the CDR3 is TGTGCCAGCAGCTTACCCGGACAGGAGTCCTATGGCTACACCTTC. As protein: CASSLPGQESYGYTF.

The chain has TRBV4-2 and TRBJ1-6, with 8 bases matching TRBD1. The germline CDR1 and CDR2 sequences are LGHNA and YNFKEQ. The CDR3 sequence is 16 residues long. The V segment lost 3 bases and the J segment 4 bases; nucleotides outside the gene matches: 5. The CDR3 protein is CASSQKTGGYNSPLHF. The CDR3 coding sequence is TGTGCCAGCAGCCAGAAAACAGGGGGGTATAATTCACCCCTCCACTTT.

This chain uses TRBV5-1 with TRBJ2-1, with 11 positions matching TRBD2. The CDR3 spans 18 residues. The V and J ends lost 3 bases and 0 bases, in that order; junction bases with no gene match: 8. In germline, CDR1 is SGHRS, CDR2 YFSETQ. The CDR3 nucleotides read TGCGCCAGCAGCTCGAGACTAGCGGGAAGGAGCTCCTACAATGAGCAGTTCTTC. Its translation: CASSSRLAGRSSYNEQFF.